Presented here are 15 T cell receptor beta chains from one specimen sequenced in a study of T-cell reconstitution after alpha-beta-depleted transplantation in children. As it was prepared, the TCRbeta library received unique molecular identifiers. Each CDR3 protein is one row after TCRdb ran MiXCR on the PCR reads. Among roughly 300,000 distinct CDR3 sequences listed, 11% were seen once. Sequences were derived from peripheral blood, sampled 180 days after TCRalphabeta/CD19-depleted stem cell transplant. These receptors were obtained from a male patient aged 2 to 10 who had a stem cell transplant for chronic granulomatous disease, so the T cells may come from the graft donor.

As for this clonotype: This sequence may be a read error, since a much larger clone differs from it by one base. CDR3: CASSFVAGGVETQYF. Here the CDR3 DNA reads TGTGCCAGCAGTTTCGTAGCGGGGGGTGTAGAGACCCAGTACTTC. The chain is built from TRBV12-3 or TRBV12-4 and TRBJ2-5, with 10 bases that match TRBD2. The CDR3 covers 15 residues. The V gene end was trimmed by 3 bases and the J gene end by 4 bases; junction bases not matched to a gene: 5.

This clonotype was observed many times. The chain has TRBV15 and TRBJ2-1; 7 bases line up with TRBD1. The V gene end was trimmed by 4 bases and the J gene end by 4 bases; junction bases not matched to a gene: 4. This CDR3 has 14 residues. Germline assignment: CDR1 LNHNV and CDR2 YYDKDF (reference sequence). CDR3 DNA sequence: TGTGCCACCAGCATAGACAGGGCATACAATGAGCAGTTCTTC. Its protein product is CATSIDRAYNEQFF.

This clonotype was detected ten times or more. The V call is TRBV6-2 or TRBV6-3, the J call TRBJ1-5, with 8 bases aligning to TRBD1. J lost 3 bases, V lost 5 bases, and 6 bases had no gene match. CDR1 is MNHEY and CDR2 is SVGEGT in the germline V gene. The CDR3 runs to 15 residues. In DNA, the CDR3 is TGTGCCAGCAGTGGGAGGGACAGGCACAATCAGCCCCAGCATTTT. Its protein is CASSGRDRHNQPQHF.

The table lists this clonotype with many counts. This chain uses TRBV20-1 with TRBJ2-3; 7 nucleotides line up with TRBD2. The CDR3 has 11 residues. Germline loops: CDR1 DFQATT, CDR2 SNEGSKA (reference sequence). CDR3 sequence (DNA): TGCGTGTACGGGAGGACAGATACGCAGTATTTT. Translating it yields CVYGRTDTQYF.

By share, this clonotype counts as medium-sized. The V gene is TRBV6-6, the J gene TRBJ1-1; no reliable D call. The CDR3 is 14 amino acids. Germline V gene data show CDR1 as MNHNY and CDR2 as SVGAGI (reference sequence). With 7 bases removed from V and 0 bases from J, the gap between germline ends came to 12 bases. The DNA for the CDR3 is TGTGCCAGCATTAAGGCAGATTTGAACACTGAAGCTTTCTTT. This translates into CASIKADLNTEAFF.

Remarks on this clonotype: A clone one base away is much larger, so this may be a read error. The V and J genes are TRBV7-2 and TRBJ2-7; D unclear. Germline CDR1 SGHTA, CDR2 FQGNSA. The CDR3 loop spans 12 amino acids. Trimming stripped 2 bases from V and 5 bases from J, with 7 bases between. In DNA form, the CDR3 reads TGTGCCAGCAGCTTACCCACTCACGAGCAGTACTTC. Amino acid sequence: CASSLPTHEQYF.

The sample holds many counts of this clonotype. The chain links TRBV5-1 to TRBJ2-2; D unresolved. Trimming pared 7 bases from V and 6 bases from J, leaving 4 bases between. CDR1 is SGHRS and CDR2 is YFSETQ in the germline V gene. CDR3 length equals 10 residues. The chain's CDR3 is CASGPGELFF. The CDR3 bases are TGCGCCAGCGGCCCCGGGGAGCTGTTTTTT.

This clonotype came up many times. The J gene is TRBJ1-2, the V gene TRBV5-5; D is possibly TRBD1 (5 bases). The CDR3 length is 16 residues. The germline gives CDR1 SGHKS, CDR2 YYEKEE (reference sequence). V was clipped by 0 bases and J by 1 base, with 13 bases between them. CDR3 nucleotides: TGTGCCAGCAGCTTGGCCGTCATCAGGGTTAACTATGGCTACACCTTC. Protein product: CASSLAVIRVNYGYTF.

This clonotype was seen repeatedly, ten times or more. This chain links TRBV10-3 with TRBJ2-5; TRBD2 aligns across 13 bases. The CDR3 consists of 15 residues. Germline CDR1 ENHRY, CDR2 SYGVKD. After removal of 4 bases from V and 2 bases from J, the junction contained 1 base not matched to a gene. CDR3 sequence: CAISGGLAGQETQYF. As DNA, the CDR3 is TGTGCCATCAGTGGGGGACTAGCGGGACAAGAGACCCAGTACTTC.

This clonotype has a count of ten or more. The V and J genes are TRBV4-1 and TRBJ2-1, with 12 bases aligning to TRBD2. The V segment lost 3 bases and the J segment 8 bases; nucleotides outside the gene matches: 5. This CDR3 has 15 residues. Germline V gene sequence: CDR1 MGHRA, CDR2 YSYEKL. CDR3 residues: CASSHPSGRADEQFF. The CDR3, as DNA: TGCGCCAGCAGCCATCCTAGCGGGAGGGCAGATGAGCAGTTCTTC.

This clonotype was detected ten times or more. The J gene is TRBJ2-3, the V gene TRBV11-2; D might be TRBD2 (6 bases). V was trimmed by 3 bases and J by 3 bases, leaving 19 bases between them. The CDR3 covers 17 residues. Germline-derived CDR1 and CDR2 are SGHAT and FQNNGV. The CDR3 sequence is CASSLMGGTPSTDTQYF. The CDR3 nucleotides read TGTGCCAGCAGCTTGATGGGCGGGACCCCGAGTACAGATACGCAGTATTTT.

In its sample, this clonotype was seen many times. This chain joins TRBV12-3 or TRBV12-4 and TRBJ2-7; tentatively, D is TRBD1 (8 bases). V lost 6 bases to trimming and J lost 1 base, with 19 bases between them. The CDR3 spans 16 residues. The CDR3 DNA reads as TGTGCCAGCAGCGAACCTGACAGGGGAGGGTCCTACGAGCAGTACTTC. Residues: CASSEPDRGGSYEQYF.

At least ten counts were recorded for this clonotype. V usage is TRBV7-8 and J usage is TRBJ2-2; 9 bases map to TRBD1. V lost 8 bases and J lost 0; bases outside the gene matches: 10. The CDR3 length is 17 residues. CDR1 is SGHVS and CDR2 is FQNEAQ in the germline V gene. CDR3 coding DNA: TGTGCCAGCCACGACAGGGGGTCGTGGTCGAACACCGGGGAGCTGTTTTTT. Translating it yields CASHDRGSWSNTGELFF.

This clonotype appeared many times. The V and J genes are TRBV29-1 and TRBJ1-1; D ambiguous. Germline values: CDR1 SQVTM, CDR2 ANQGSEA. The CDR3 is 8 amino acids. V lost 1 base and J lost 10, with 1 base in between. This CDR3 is CSVEGAFF. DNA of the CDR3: TGCAGCGTTGAAGGAGCTTTCTTT. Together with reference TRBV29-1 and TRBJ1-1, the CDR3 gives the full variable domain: SAVISQKPSRDICQRGTSLTIQCQVDSQVTMMFWYRQQPGQSLTLIATANQGSEATYESGFVIDKFPISRPNLTFSTLTVSNMSPEDSSIYLCSVEGAFFGQGTRLTVV.

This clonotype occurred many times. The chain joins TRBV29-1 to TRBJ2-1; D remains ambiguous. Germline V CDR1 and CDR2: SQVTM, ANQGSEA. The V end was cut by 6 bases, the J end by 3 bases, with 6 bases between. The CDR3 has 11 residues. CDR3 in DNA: TGCAGCGTCTTTAACTACAATGAGCAGTTCTTC. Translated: CSVFNYNEQFF.